One sample yielded the 23 T cell receptor beta chains listed below, sequenced in a study of blood T cell repertoires in COVID-19. Only in-frame clones appear in the TCRdb table, and some are missing; sequencing was by immunoSEQ multiplex PCR. This table has roughly 110,000 clones, about four fifths appearing once. The sequencing sample was made of peripheral blood. The source is a human donor in a cohort sampled during active COVID-19.

The CDR3 protein is CASIGQGLRQPQHF. In nucleotides, the CDR3 is TGTGCCAGCATAGGACAGGGTCTCCGGCAGCCCCAGCATTTT. The genes are TRBV28 and TRBJ1-5; 8 nucleotides align to TRBD1. The CDR3 is made up of 14 amino acids. J gave up 7 bases and V 7 bases, and 9 bases lay outside the gene matches. Germline CDR1 reads MDHEN; CDR2 reads SYDVKM.

The chain carries TRBV5-5 and TRBJ2-7, with TRBD2 identical over 14 bases. CDR3 length: 14 amino acids. From germline, CDR1 is SGHKS and CDR2 YYEKEE (reference sequence). The ends lost 3 bases at V and 9 bases at J; junction bases unmatched: 5. The CDR3 loop reads CASSSGLAGEGQYF. The CDR3 DNA sequence: TGTGCCAGCAGCTCGGGACTAGCGGGAGAGGGGCAGTACTTC.

V is TRBV7-9 and J is TRBJ1-2; possibly TRBD1 for D (6 bases). The CDR3 consists of 16 residues. CDR1 is SEHNR and CDR2 is FQNEAQ in the germline V gene (reference sequence). V was pared by 4 bases and J by 1 base, with 16 bases between. CDR3 loop: CASSSEGGVSNYGYTF. CDR3 DNA: TGTGCCAGCAGCTCAGAAGGGGGTGTGAGTAACTATGGCTACACCTTC.

The rearrangement links TRBV14 to TRBJ1-6, with 9 bases lining up with TRBD1. Unmatched junction bases numbered 11, after V lost 6 bases and J lost 8 bases. This CDR3 is built from 16 residues. Germline loops: CDR1 SGHDN, CDR2 FVKESK. In nucleotides, the CDR3 is TGTGCCAGCAGACCAACAGGGACAGGGACGTATTCACCCCTCCACTTT. The encoded protein is CASRPTGTGTYSPLHF.

The genes are TRBV19 and TRBJ1-3; 7 positions agree with TRBD1. Germline lookup yields CDR1 LNHDA and CDR2 SQIVND (reference sequence). Germline trimming cut 3 bases from V and 6 bases from J; bases unmatched to any gene: 8. There are 15 residues in the CDR3. The CDR3 reads CASSISAGGENTIYF. In nucleotides, the CDR3 is TGTGCCAGTAGTATCTCGGCAGGGGGAGAAAACACCATATATTTT.

The rearrangement joins TRBV28 to TRBJ1-4, with 9 bases matching TRBD1. V lost 10 bases and J lost 5; bases outside the gene matches: 5. Germline V gene data show CDR1 as MDHEN and CDR2 as SYDVKM. The CDR3 sequence is 13 residues long. The CDR3 DNA sequence: TGTGCCATTCCTGGACAGGGGAATGAAAAACTGTTTTTT. This sequence encodes CAIPGQGNEKLFF.

The V gene is TRBV29-1, the J gene TRBJ1-4; D remains unclear. The CDR3 is 13 amino acids. Per germline, CDR1 SQVTM and CDR2 ANQGSEA. The germline V and J ends were trimmed by 4 bases and 7 bases, with 13 bases remaining between them. CDR3 residues: CSVGGGSGEKLFF. CDR3 coding DNA: TGCAGCGTTGGTGGCGGTTCCGGTGAAAAACTGTTTTTT.

The chain uses TRBV3-1 (or the pseudogene TRBV3-2) and TRBJ1-5, with 8 bases that match TRBD1. The CDR3 extends over 16 amino acids. CDR1 is LGHDT and CDR2 is YNNKEL in the germline V gene (reference sequence). The V and J ends lost 0 bases and 7 bases, in that order; junction bases with no gene match: 8. As DNA, the CDR3 is TGTGCCAGCAGCCAAGAGGGGGCACAGGGGGGACAGCCCCAGCATTTT. This encodes CASSQEGAQGGQPQHF.

The rearrangement joins TRBV20-1 to TRBJ2-3; 11 positions agree with TRBD2. J lost 5 bases, V lost 6 bases, and 7 bases had no gene match. Looked up from germline, CDR1 is DFQATT and CDR2 is SNEGSKA (reference sequence). The CDR3 is 14 amino acids. This chain's CDR3 is CSASPGLAGDTQYF. In DNA form, the CDR3 reads TGCAGTGCCAGTCCAGGACTAGCGGGAGATACGCAGTATTTT.

This clone was counted a few times. The chain's CDR3 is CASSDRGRVYGYTF. CDR3 bases: TGTGCCAGTAGTGATAGGGGGCGCGTCTATGGCTACACCTTC. The genes are TRBV19 and TRBJ1-2; the match to TRBD1 covers 7 bases. V gave up 5 bases and J gave up 4 bases; unmatched junction bases: 7. Germline V CDR1 and CDR2: LNHDA, SQIVND (reference sequence). CDR3 length: 14 residues.

This clone has a handful of counts. V gene TRBV19 combines with J gene TRBJ1-1; tentatively, D is TRBD1 (6 bases). Germline CDR1 and CDR2: LNHDA and SQIVND (reference sequence). The V and J ends lost 3 bases and 6 bases respectively, with 8 bases between them. The CDR3 consists of 12 residues. The CDR3 sequence: CASSMNRAEAFF. The CDR3 DNA is TGTGCCAGTAGTATGAACAGGGCTGAAGCTTTCTTT.

CDR3 amino acids: CASSVDVGTSGDTQYF. The CDR3 region has the DNA TGTGCCAGCAGCGTAGATGTCGGGACTAGCGGTGATACGCAGTATTTT. The V gene is TRBV9, the J gene TRBJ2-3, with 11 bases aligning to TRBD2. Losses at the gene ends were 0 bases for V and 6 bases for J; bases not matched to a gene: 6. Germline V lookup: CDR1 SGDLS, CDR2 YYNGEE. This CDR3 region has 16 residues.

This rearrangement joins TRBV7-2 to TRBJ2-3; 9 bases map to TRBD2. V lost 3 bases to trimming and J lost 5 bases; unmatched junction nucleotides: 6. In germline, CDR1 is SGHTA, CDR2 FQGNSA. This CDR3 has 15 residues. CDR3 sequence (DNA): TGTGCCAGCAGCTTGATAGCGGGAGCTGTAGATACGCAGTATTTT. The encoded protein is CASSLIAGAVDTQYF. Filled out from reference TRBV7-2 and TRBJ2-3, the complete variable domain reads GAGVSQSPSNKVTEKGKDVELRCDPISGHTALYWYRQSLGQGLEFLIYFQGNSAPDKSGLPSDRFSAERTGGSVSTLTIQRTQQEDSAVYLCASSLIAGAVDTQYFGPGTRLTVL.

This chain links TRBV6-5 with TRBJ1-1; possible D gene TRBD1, 6 bases. This CDR3 has 15 amino acids. Germline CDR1 reads MNHEY; CDR2 reads SVGAGI. V dropped 0 bases and J dropped 5 bases, with 13 bases sitting between them. The DNA of the CDR3 is TGTGCCAGCAGTTACTCGGGGGGGCTGGTAACTGAAGCTTTCTTT. Amino acid sequence: CASSYSGGLVTEAFF.

The chain couples TRBV7-2 to TRBJ2-2, with 11 nucleotides matching TRBD1. Germline V gene sequence: CDR1 SGHTA, CDR2 FQGNSA. J was trimmed by 7 bases and V by 6 bases; bases with no gene match: 4. The CDR3 covers 14 residues. The CDR3 reads CASRGQGAIGELFF. CDR3 nucleotide sequence: TGTGCCAGCAGAGGACAGGGGGCAATCGGGGAGCTGTTTTTT. Combining the CDR3 with reference TRBV7-2 and TRBJ2-2 gives the whole variable domain GAGVSQSPSNKVTEKGKDVELRCDPISGHTALYWYRQSLGQGLEFLIYFQGNSAPDKSGLPSDRFSAERTGGSVSTLTIQRTQQEDSAVYLCASRGQGAIGELFFGEGSRLTVL.

The gene calls are TRBV2 and TRBJ1-5; TRBD1 matches 7 bases. The CDR3 runs to 15 residues. CDR1 is SNHLY and CDR2 is FYNNEI in the germline V gene. V lost 6 bases, J lost 2 bases, and 7 bases stayed unmatched. In DNA, the CDR3 is TGTGCCAGCAGCCCAGGAGGGGGCCGCAATCAGCCCCAGCATTTT. This codes for CASSPGGGRNQPQHF.

This chain links TRBV7-9 with TRBJ1-1, with no clear D. V gave up 1 base and J gave up 0 bases, with 9 bases separating them. The germline V gene encodes CDR1 SEHNR and CDR2 FQNEAQ (reference sequence). This CDR3 spans 15 amino acids. The CDR3 DNA follows: TGTGCCAGCAGCTTAGGGCCGCCGATGAACACTGAAGCTTTCTTT. Protein: CASSLGPPMNTEAFF.

This clone was picked up a small number of times. The rearrangement links TRBV7-2 to TRBJ2-7; tentative D call: TRBD1 (7 bases). CDR3 length: 14 residues. With 4 bases removed from V and 2 bases from J, the gap between germline ends came to 12 bases. Germline assignment: CDR1 SGHTA and CDR2 FQGNSA. In DNA form, the CDR3 reads TGTGCCAGCAGCTGGCAGGGGGAGGCCTACGAGCAGTACTTC. As protein: CASSWQGEAYEQYF.

The V gene is TRBV5-4, the J gene TRBJ1-4; TRBD1 is a possible D gene (5 bases). CDR1 SGHNT and CDR2 YYREEE come from the germline V gene (reference sequence). CDR3 length: 13 amino acids. The ends were cut back, 1 base at V and 5 bases at J, with 6 bases in the middle. The CDR3 DNA sequence: TGTGCCAGCAGCTTGTCAGGGAATGAAAAACTGTTTTTT. Residues: CASSLSGNEKLFF.

The J gene is TRBJ1-2, the V gene TRBV29-1, with TRBD1 identical over 7 bases. This CDR3 has 13 amino acids. The V gene end was trimmed by 6 bases and the J gene end by 6 bases; junction bases not matched to a gene: 10. Germline CDR1 SQVTM, CDR2 ANQGSEA. The CDR3 protein is CSVDAGGIDGYTF. The CDR3, as DNA: TGCAGCGTCGACGCAGGGGGAATCGATGGCTACACCTTC.

V gene TRBV7-8 combines with J gene TRBJ2-3; no clear D gene. V lost 2 bases, J lost 0 bases, and 9 bases lay in between. The V gene's germline CDR1 is SGHVS and CDR2 FQNEAQ. CDR3 length: 15 amino acids. The DNA of the CDR3 is TGTGCCAGCAGCTTATTACAGATTAGCACAGATACGCAGTATTTT. Protein product: CASSLLQISTDTQYF.

The CDR3 sequence: CATSRGGQSNYGYTF. The CDR3 DNA follows: TGTGCCACCAGCCGAGGGGGACAGTCTAACTATGGCTACACCTTC. This chain links TRBV15 with TRBJ1-2; 7 bases map to TRBD1. CDR3 size: 15 residues. V dropped 5 bases and J dropped 0; count of bases not matched to a gene: 6. The germline V gene encodes CDR1 LNHNV and CDR2 YYDKDF (reference sequence). The whole variable domain, filled in from reference TRBV15 and TRBJ1-2, reads DAMVIQNPRYQVTQFGKPVTLSCSQTLNHNVMYWYQQKSSQAPKLLFHYYDKDFNNEADTPDNFQSRRPNTSFCFLDIRSPGLGDTAMYLCATSRGGQSNYGYTFGSGTRLTVV.

V usage is TRBV3-1 (or the pseudogene TRBV3-2) and J usage is TRBJ1-2, with D perhaps matching TRBD1 (5 bases). V was pared by 2 bases and J by 4 bases, with 11 bases between. Germline CDR1 reads LGHDT; CDR2 reads YNNKEL (reference sequence). CDR3 length equals 14 residues. The CDR3 spells CASSQPQGSYGYTF. The CDR3 nucleotides are TGTGCCAGCAGCCAACCTCAGGGCAGCTATGGCTACACCTTC.